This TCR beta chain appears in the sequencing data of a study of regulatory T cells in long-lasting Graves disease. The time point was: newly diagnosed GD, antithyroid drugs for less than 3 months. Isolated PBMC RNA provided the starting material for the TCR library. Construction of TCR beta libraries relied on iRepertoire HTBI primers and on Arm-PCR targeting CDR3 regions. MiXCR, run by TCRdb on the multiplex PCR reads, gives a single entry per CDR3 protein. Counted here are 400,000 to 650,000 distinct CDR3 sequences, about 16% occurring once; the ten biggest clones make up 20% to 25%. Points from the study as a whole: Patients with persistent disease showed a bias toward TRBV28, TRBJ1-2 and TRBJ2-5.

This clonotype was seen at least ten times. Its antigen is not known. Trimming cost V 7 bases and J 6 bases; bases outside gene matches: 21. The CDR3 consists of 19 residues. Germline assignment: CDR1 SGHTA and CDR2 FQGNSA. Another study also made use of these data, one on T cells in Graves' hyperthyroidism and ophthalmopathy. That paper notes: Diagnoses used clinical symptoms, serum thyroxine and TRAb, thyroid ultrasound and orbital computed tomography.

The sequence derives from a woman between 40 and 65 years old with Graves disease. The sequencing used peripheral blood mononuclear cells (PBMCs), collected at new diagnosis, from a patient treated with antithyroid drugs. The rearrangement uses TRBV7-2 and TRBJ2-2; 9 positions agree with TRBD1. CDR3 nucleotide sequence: TGTGCCAGCACCCCTGCTAACCTTCTGGGACAGGGATGGGCCGGGGAGCTGTTTTTT. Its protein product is CASTPANLLGQGWAGELFF.